The 5 T cell receptor beta chains below come from one sample, sequenced in a study of blood T cell repertoires in COVID-19. Only in-frame clones appear in the TCRdb table, and some are missing; sequencing was by immunoSEQ multiplex PCR. The table records a few hundred thousand clones, around nine tenths of them present only once. Sequences were obtained from peripheral blood. These receptors came from a man aged 18 to 29 with COVID-19, enrolled during active disease.

The chain has TRBV5-1 and TRBJ1-2, with 8 bases matching TRBD1. This CDR3 has 14 residues. Looked up from germline, CDR1 is SGHRS and CDR2 is YFSETQ. Unmatched junction bases numbered 9, after V lost 7 bases and J lost 4 bases. The CDR3 region has the DNA TGCGCCAGCCGCCCCTGGGGACAGGTCTATGGCTACACCTTC. As protein: CASRPWGQVYGYTF.

CDR3: CASSDGHSSYEQYF. The CDR3 nucleotides are TGTGCCAGCAGTGACGGACACAGCTCCTACGAGCAGTACTTC. This rearrangement joins TRBV25-1 to TRBJ2-7; maybe TRBD1 (5 bases). The CDR3 contains 14 residues. Germline loops: CDR1 MGHDK, CDR2 SYGVNS. V shed 3 bases and J shed 0 bases, with 9 bases lying between them.

This clone came up once. The J gene is TRBJ2-7, the V gene TRBV27; perhaps TRBD1 as D (6 bases). Germline values: CDR1 MNHEY, CDR2 SMNVEV (reference sequence). The ends were cut back, 3 bases at V and 1 base at J, with 13 bases in the middle. The CDR3 sequence is 15 residues long. The CDR3 nucleotides read TGTGCCAGCAGTTTCATCCCGACAGGTTCCTACGAGCAGTACTTC. This codes for CASSFIPTGSYEQYF.

This chain connects TRBV3-1 (or the pseudogene TRBV3-2) to TRBJ1-2; no firm D call. The CDR3 sequence is 16 residues long. V was trimmed by 1 base and J by 2 bases, leaving 14 bases between them. Germline V gene lookup returns CDR1 LGHDT and CDR2 YNNKEL (reference sequence). The CDR3 is CASSQAGGGGNYGYTF. In nucleotides, the CDR3 is TGTGCCAGCAGCCAAGCTGGAGGAGGTGGAAACTATGGCTACACCTTC.

V and J are TRBV4-1 and TRBJ2-5, with TRBD2 as a possible D gene (5 bases). The CDR3 length is 13 residues. V lost 4 bases, J lost 4 bases, and 10 bases lay in between. Germline lookup yields CDR1 MGHRA and CDR2 YSYEKL. The CDR3 DNA is TGCGCCAGCAGCCTCGGGGAGTTAGAGACCCAGTACTTC. Its protein product is CASSLGELETQYF.